What follows are 2 T cell receptor beta chains derived from one specimen sequenced in a study of T cell repertoires in cytomegalovirus infection. TCRdb called the reads again in MiXCR, with one record for every CDR3 protein. The data show 450,000 to 600,000 distinct CDR3 sequences, around a third seen once. Antigens for these TCRs are unknown. The sample in question was cultured PBMCs, obtained from culture after CMV antigen stimulation. The receptors here all came from a human donor in good health (CMV status not recorded). Some clones in this sample may be carry-over from other donors' samples.

This clonotype was detected only a few times. The chain joins TRBV6-1 to TRBJ2-1; 14 nucleotides align to TRBD2. With V trimmed by 8 bases and J by 8 bases, 8 bases remained unmatched. The CDR3 is made up of 15 amino acids. The germline gives CDR1 MNHNS, CDR2 SASEGT. CDR3: CASRKGTSGSHEQFF. The CDR3 coding sequence is TGTGCCAGCCGAAAGGGGACTAGCGGGAGTCATGAGCAGTTCTTC.

The genes are TRBV27 and TRBJ1-2; TRBD1 might be the D (5 bases). Germline values: CDR1 MNHEY, CDR2 SMNVEV (reference sequence). The V gene lost 5 bases and the J gene lost 4 bases, with 14 bases spanning the gap. CDR3 length: 14 residues. The CDR3 loop reads CASSLREGIYGYTF. The CDR3 nucleotides read TGTGCCAGCAGTCTCAGGGAGGGGATCTATGGCTACACCTTC.